This note documents a single TCR beta chain sequence. The table came from immunoSEQ multiplex PCR; TCRdb's copy has only in-frame clones and leaves some out. The data contain 150,000 to 160,000 clones, about nine tenths of them singletons. CDR1 SGHAT and CDR2 FQNNGV come from the germline V gene. Trimming removed 0 bases at V and 0 bases at J, with 9 bases between. There are 15 residues in the CDR3. The entry originates in a study of T cell responses to AZD1222 COVID-19 vaccine. This chain joins TRBV11-2 and TRBJ2-7; D gene uncertain. This receptor was obtained from an adult in good health. The source material was peripheral blood, sampled on day 0 of AZD1222 vaccination. CDR3 residues: CASSLDLGSSYEQYF. CDR3 in DNA: TGTGCCAGCAGCTTAGATCTTGGTTCCTCCTACGAGCAGTACTTC.